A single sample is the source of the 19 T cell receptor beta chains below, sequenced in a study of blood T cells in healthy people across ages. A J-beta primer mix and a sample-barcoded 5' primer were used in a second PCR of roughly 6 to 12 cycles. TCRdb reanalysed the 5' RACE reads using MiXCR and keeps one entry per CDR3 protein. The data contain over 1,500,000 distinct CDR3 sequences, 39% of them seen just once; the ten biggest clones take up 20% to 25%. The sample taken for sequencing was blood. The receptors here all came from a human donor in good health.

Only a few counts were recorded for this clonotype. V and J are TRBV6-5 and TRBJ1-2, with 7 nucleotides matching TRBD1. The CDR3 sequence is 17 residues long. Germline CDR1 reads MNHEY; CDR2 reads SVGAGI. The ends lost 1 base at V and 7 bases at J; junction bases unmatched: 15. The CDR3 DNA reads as TGTGCCAGCAGTTACTTATGGGACAGCGGAGATCGGGGTGGCTACACCTTC. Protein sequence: CASSYLWDSGDRGGYTF.

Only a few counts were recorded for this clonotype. The CDR3 loop reads CASSLEGGFYGYTF. CDR3 in DNA: TGTGCCAGCAGCTTAGAAGGGGGCTTCTATGGCTACACCTTC. The V and J genes are TRBV7-9 and TRBJ1-2, with 7 bases fitting TRBD1. The CDR3 totals 14 residues. The junction had 3 bases not matched to a gene; V was cut back by 1 base and J by 4 bases. The germline gives CDR1 SEHNR, CDR2 FQNEAQ (reference sequence).

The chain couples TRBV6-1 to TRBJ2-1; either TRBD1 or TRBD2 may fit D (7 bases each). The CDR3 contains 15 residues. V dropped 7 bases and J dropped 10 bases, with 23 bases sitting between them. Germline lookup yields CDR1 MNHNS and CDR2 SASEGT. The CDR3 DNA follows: TGTGCCAGCACGAGCCAGGGGGGGCACTCCTACGAGCAGTTCTTC. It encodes CASTSQGGHSYEQFF.

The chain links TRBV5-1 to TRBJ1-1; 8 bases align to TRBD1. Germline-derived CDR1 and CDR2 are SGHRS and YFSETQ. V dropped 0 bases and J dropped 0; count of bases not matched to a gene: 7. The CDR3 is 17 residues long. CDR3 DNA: TGCGCCAGCAGCTTGGCTACCAGGGGGCCTATGAACACTGAAGCTTTCTTT. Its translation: CASSLATRGPMNTEAFF.

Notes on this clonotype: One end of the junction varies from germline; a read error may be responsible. The DNA of the CDR3 is TGTGCCAGCGGCTTAGCCGTTCTCGACAGGGACCCCTATGGCTACACCTTC. Protein product: CASGLAVLDRDPYGYTF. This chain connects TRBV7-2 to TRBJ1-2; TRBD1 aligns across 7 bases. In germline, CDR1 is SGHTA, CDR2 FQGNSA. The CDR3 has 17 residues.

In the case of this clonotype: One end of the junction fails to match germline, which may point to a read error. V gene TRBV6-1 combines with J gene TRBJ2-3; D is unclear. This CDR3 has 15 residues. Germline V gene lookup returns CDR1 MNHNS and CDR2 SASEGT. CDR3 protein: CASSEVVTSTDTQYF. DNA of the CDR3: TGTGCCAGCAGTGAGGTAGTGACATCCACAGATACACAGTATTTT.

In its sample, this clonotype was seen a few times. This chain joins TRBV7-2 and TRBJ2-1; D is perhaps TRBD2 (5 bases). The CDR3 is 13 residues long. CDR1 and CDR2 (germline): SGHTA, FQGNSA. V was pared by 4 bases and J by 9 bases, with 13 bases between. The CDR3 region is CASSSSMGSEQFF. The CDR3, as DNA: TGTGCCAGCAGCTCTTCCATGGGGAGTGAGCAGTTCTTC.

Here the CDR3 DNA reads TGTGCCAGCAGCTTGGAAACAGTGAACATTCAGTACTTC. Its protein is CASSLETVNIQYF. This rearrangement joins TRBV13 to TRBJ2-4; no reliable D call. The CDR3 length is 13 residues. CDR1 PRHDT and CDR2 FYEKMQ come from the germline V gene (reference sequence). V lost 3 bases and J lost 7, with 10 bases in between.

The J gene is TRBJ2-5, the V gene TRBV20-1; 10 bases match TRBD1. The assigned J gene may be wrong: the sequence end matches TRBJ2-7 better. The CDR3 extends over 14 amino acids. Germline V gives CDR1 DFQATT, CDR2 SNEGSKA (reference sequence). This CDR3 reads CSASPDRGTYEQYF. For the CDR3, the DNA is TGCAGTGCTAGCCCGGACAGGGGGACCTACGAGCAGTACTTC.

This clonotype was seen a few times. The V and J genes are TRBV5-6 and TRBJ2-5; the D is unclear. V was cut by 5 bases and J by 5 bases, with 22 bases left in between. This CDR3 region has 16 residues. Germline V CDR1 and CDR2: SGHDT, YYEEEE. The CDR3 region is CASRHILPIVGETQYF. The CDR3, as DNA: TGTGCCAGCAGACACATACTGCCAATTGTAGGGGAGACCCAGTACTTC.

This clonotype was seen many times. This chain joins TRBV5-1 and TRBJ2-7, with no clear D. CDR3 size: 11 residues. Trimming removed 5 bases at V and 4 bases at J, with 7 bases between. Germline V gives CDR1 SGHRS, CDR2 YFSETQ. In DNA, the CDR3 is TGCGCCAGCAGGCGTGGGTACGAGCAGTACTTC. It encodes CASRRGYEQYF.

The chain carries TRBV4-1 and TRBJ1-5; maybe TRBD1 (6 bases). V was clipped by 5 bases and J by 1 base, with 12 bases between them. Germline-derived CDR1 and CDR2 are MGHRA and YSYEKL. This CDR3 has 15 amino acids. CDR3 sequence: CASSFRDTSNQPQHF. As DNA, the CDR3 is TGCGCCAGCAGCTTCCGGGACACCAGCAATCAGCCCCAGCATTTT.

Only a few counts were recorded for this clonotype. Here the CDR3 DNA reads TGTGCCAGCAGTGAATCGGAGACCCAGTACTTC. Translation gives CASSESETQYF. The chain has TRBV2 and TRBJ2-5; D gene uncertain. CDR1 SNHLY and CDR2 FYNNEI come from the germline V gene. The CDR3 covers 11 residues. V shed 2 bases and J shed 5 bases, with 3 bases lying between them.

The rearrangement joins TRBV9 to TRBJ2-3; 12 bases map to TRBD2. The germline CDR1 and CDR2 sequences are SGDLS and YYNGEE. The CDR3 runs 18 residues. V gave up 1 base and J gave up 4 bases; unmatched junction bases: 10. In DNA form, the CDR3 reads TGTGCCAGCAGCGTATCGGGAACACTAGCGGGGGGCCCAGATACGCAGTATTTT. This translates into CASSVSGTLAGGPDTQYF.

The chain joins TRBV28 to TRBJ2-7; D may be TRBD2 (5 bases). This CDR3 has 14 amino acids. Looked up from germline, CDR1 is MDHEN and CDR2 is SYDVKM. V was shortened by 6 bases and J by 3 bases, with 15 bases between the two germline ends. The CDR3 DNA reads TGTGCCAGCAGGGACTCCTCAAGCTTCTACGAGCAGTACTTC. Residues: CASRDSSSFYEQYF.

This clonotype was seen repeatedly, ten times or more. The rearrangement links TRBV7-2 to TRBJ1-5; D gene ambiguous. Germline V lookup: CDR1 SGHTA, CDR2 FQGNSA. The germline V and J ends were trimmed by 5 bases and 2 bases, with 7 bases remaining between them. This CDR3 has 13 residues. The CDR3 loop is CASSPDGNQPQHF. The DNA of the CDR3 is TGTGCCAGCAGCCCGGACGGCAATCAGCCCCAGCATTTT.

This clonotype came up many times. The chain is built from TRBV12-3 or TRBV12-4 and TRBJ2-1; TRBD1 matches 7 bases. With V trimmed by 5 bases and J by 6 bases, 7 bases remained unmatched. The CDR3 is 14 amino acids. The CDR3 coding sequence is TGTGCCAGCAGTCCGACAGGGACCCTCAATGAGCAGTTCTTC. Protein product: CASSPTGTLNEQFF.

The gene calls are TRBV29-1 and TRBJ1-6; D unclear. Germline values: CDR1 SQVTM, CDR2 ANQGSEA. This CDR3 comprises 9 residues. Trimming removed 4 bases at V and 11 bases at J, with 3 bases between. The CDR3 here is CSVGPPLHF. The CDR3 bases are TGCAGCGTTGGACCACCCCTCCACTTT.

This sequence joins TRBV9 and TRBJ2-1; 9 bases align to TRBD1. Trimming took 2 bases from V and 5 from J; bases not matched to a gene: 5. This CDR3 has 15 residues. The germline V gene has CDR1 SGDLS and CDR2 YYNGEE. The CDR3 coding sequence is TGTGCCAGCAGCGTGTACAGGACAGGGGACAATGAGCAGTTCTTC. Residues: CASSVYRTGDNEQFF.